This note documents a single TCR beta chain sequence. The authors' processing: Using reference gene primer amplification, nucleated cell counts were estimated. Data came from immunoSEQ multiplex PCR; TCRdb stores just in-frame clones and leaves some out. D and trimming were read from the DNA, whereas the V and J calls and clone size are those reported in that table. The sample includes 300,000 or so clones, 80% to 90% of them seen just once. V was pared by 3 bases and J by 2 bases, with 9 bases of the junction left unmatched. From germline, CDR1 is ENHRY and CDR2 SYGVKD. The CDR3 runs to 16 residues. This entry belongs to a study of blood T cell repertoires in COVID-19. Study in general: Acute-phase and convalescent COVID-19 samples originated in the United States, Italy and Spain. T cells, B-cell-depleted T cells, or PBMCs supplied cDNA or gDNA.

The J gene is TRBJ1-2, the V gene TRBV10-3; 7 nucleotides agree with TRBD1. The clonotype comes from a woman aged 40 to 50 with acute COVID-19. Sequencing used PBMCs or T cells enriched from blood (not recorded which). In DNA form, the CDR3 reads TGTGCCATCAGTGACCCTCGACAGGGAATAAACTATGGCTACACCTTC. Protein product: CAISDPRQGINYGYTF.